What follows are 24 T cell receptor beta chains derived from one specimen sequenced in a study of cytomegalovirus exposure and HLA in healthy donors. The PCR ran on 60 Vbeta and 13 Jbeta primers. The repertoire was sequenced with immunoSEQ multiplex PCR; TCRdb's copy has only in-frame clones and lacks some. The table has under 200,000 clones, around three quarters seen once. The source material was PBMCs. These receptors all stem from a woman aged 40 to 50 in good health and CMV-seronegative.

This clone was detected a few times. The rearrangement uses TRBV6-5 and TRBJ1-5, with 10 bases identical to TRBD1. The junction had 5 bases not matched to a gene; V was cut back by 3 bases and J by 6 bases. The germline gives CDR1 MNHEY, CDR2 SVGAGI. The CDR3 extends over 15 amino acids. The CDR3 nucleotides read TGTGCCAGCAGTTATGACAGGGGGCTTACTCAGCCCCAGCATTTT. This translates into CASSYDRGLTQPQHF.

The rearrangement links TRBV4-1 to TRBJ2-1; 9 bases align to TRBD2. Germline CDR1 MGHRA, CDR2 YSYEKL. The CDR3 sequence is 17 residues long. V shed 1 base, J shed 3 bases, and the junction held 7 bases outside the gene matches. CDR3 sequence (DNA): TGCGCCAGCAGCCAAGGGCTAGCGGGGTTACTCTACAATGAGCAGTTCTTC. This translates into CASSQGLAGLLYNEQFF.

The chain links TRBV2 to TRBJ2-3; 10 bases line up with TRBD2. This CDR3 region has 15 residues. Looked up from germline, CDR1 is SNHLY and CDR2 is FYNNEI. V was clipped by 7 bases and J by 1 base; unmatched bases: 5. CDR3 sequence (DNA): TGTGCCAGCACTTTAGCGGGGGGCCGCACAGATACGCAGTATTTT. It encodes CASTLAGGRTDTQYF.

The gene calls are TRBV6-5 and TRBJ1-3, with D possibly TRBD1 on 6 matching bases. In germline, CDR1 is MNHEY, CDR2 SVGAGI. The V end lost 4 bases, the J end lost 4 bases, and 11 bases lay between the germline ends. This CDR3 region has 14 residues. The CDR3 here is CASSLTGTGNTIYF. Here the CDR3 DNA reads TGTGCCAGCAGTTTGACAGGAACCGGAAACACCATATATTTT.

The J gene is TRBJ1-2, the V gene TRBV6-5; 7 positions agree with TRBD1. This CDR3 comprises 14 residues. Germline trimming cut 5 bases from V and 1 base from J; bases unmatched to any gene: 4. Germline CDR1 reads MNHEY; CDR2 reads SVGAGI. CDR3 in DNA: TGTGCCAGCAGTCCGCAGGGGGTTAACTATGGCTACACCTTC. Translation: CASSPQGVNYGYTF.

This rearrangement joins TRBV6-5 to TRBJ1-1; weak D call: TRBD1 (6 bases). V lost 7 bases and J lost 0, with 15 bases in between. The germline gives CDR1 MNHEY, CDR2 SVGAGI. This CDR3 is 15 amino acids long. The CDR3 reads CASTTRQGLNTEAFF. CDR3 nucleotides: TGTGCCAGCACCACCAGGCAGGGGTTGAACACTGAAGCTTTCTTT.

This chain links TRBV19 with TRBJ2-6, with 10 bases lining up with TRBD1. The CDR3 totals 17 residues. The J segment lost 3 bases and the V segment lost 1 base, leaving 3 bases of the junction unmatched. Germline V gene sequence: CDR1 LNHDA, CDR2 SQIVND (reference sequence). CDR3 nucleotides: TGTGCCAGTAGTATAGGGGACAGGGGTTATGGGGCCAACGTCCTGACTTTC. As protein: CASSIGDRGYGANVLTF.

This chain connects TRBV7-9 to TRBJ2-3; TRBD1 matches 7 bases. The germline gives CDR1 SEHNR, CDR2 FQNEAQ (reference sequence). Unmatched junction bases numbered 11, after V lost 5 bases and J lost 3 bases. This CDR3 region has 16 residues. The CDR3 region has the DNA TGTGCCAGCAGCCCCCTTAGGGGGCCTGGGACAGATACGCAGTATTTT. It encodes CASSPLRGPGTDTQYF. The full variable domain, rest sourced from reference TRBV7-9 and TRBJ2-3, is DTGVSQNPRHKITKRGQNVTFRCDPISEHNRLYWYRQTLGQGPEFLTYFQNEAQLEKSRLLSDRFSAERPKGSFSTLEIQRTEQGDSAMYLCASSPLRGPGTDTQYFGPGTRLTVL.

The chain joins TRBV6-1 to TRBJ2-5; a weak D match, TRBD1 (5 bases). The J call may be incorrect, as the DNA end agrees better with TRBJ2-7. This CDR3 spans 13 amino acids. The germline gives CDR1 MNHNS, CDR2 SASEGT. The CDR3 coding sequence is TGTGCCAGCAGCCGACAGATCTCCTACGAGCAGTACTTC. It yields the protein CASSRQISYEQYF.

The CDR3 loop is CASSQEGLNGANVLTF. DNA for the CDR3: TGCGCCAGCAGCCAAGAGGGACTAAATGGGGCCAACGTCCTGACTTTC. The chain combines TRBV4-1 with TRBJ2-6; TRBD2 agrees at 7 bases. Germline V gene lookup returns CDR1 MGHRA and CDR2 YSYEKL. Losses at the gene ends were 0 bases for V and 3 bases for J; bases not matched to a gene: 2. The CDR3 length is 16 residues.

This clone has more than one count but fewer than ten. V gene TRBV10-3 combines with J gene TRBJ2-5, with TRBD2 as a possible D gene (7 bases). This CDR3 spans 13 amino acids. Germline V CDR1 and CDR2: ENHRY, SYGVKD. V lost 11 bases, J lost 5 bases, and 18 bases lay in between. The CDR3 DNA follows: TGTGCCGCTGGGGACACTAGCGTCGAGACCCAGTACTTC. Translation gives CAAGDTSVETQYF.

To note about this clone: Relative to the germline gene, one junction end is altered; a read error may explain this. The chain has TRBV5-6 and TRBJ2-5; D is perhaps TRBD2 (7 bases). The CDR3 spans 14 residues. Germline V gives CDR1 SGHDT, CDR2 YYEEEE. The DNA of the CDR3 is TGTGCCAGCAGCTTGGGAGGGGGGGAAGATACCCAGTACTTC. It is translated as CASSLGGGEDTQYF.

This clone was seen a single time. The chain is built from TRBV6-5 and TRBJ1-3; D perhaps matches TRBD1 (5 bases). This CDR3 region has 15 residues. The V gene's germline CDR1 is MNHEY and CDR2 SVGAGI. Trimming stripped 7 bases from V and 4 bases from J, with 17 bases between. CDR3 residues: CASKSGTTFGNTIYF. In nucleotides, the CDR3 is TGTGCCAGCAAATCGGGGACTACTTTCGGAAACACCATATATTTT.

This rearrangement joins TRBV28 to TRBJ1-5; the D is unclear. Trimming shortened V by 2 bases and J by 9 bases, and 14 bases separated the two germline ends. The CDR3 length is 14 residues. Looked up from germline, CDR1 is MDHEN and CDR2 is SYDVKM. CDR3 sequence (DNA): TGTGCCAGCAGTTTAATCCACCATTCGGGGCCCCAGCATTTT. Protein product: CASSLIHHSGPQHF.

V and J are TRBV18 and TRBJ1-2; no clear D gene. CDR1 is KGHSH, CDR2 LQKENI, per germline. V was trimmed by 6 bases and J by 4 bases, leaving 9 bases between them. This CDR3 comprises 12 residues. CDR3 nucleotide sequence: TGTGCCAGCTCCGGGTCGGCCTATGGCTACACCTTC. Its protein is CASSGSAYGYTF. Full variable domain (outside the CDR3, taken from reference TRBV18 and TRBJ1-2): NAGVMQNPRHLVRRRGQEARLRCSPMKGHSHVYWYRQLPEEGLKFMVYLQKENIIDESGMPKERFSAEFPKEGPSILRIQQVVRGDSAAYFCASSGSAYGYTFGSGTRLTVV.

V gene TRBV2 combines with J gene TRBJ2-1; a weak D match, TRBD1 (6 bases). The CDR3 consists of 15 residues. CDR1 and CDR2 (germline): SNHLY, FYNNEI. Trimming left V 5 bases short and J 1 base short, with 12 bases between. The CDR3 DNA is TGTGCCAGCAGTAGAACAGGGATGTCCTACAATGAGCAGTTCTTC. Translation: CASSRTGMSYNEQFF. Filled out from reference TRBV2 and TRBJ2-1, the complete variable domain reads EPEVTQTPSHQVTQMGQEVILRCVPISNHLYFYWYRQILGQKVEFLVSFYNNEISEKSEIFDDQFSVERPDGSNFTLKIRSTKLEDSAMYFCASSRTGMSYNEQFFGPGTRLTVL.

A few counts support this clone. This chain uses TRBV6-5 with TRBJ1-5; D not certain. This CDR3 has 14 residues. The germline CDR1 and CDR2 sequences are MNHEY and SVGAGI. Trimming cost V 5 bases and J 1 base, with 9 bases left between them. The CDR3 DNA is TGTGCCAGCAGTCCCACGACAAGCAATCAGCCCCAGCATTTT. Translated, it gives CASSPTTSNQPQHF.

The J gene is TRBJ2-2, the V gene TRBV28; TRBD1 matches at 9 bases. Germline assignment: CDR1 MDHEN and CDR2 SYDVKM. J lost 5 bases, V lost 3 bases, and 4 bases had no gene match. The CDR3 spans 15 residues. CDR3 sequence (DNA): TGTGCCAGCAGTTTCCCCGGGACAGGGACCGGGGAGCTGTTTTTT. Amino acids: CASSFPGTGTGELFF. Looking up the rest from reference TRBV28 and TRBJ2-2 gives the full variable domain: DVKVTQSSRYLVKRTGEKVFLECVQDMDHENMFWYRQDPGLGLRLIYFSYDVKMKEKGDIPEGYSVSREKKERFSLILESASTNQTSMYLCASSFPGTGTGELFFGEGSRLTVL.

This rearrangement joins TRBV7-9 to TRBJ2-7; D not certain. Trimming removed 4 bases at V and 1 base at J, with 8 bases between. The CDR3 is 13 amino acids. Germline V gene lookup returns CDR1 SEHNR and CDR2 FQNEAQ (reference sequence). The CDR3 here is CASSSPVSYEQYF. The CDR3 nucleotides are TGTGCCAGCAGCTCTCCCGTATCCTACGAGCAGTACTTC. The whole variable domain, remainder taken from reference TRBV7-9 and TRBJ2-7, is DTGVSQNPRHKITKRGQNVTFRCDPISEHNRLYWYRQTLGQGPEFLTYFQNEAQLEKSRLLSDRFSAERPKGSFSTLEIQRTEQGDSAMYLCASSSPVSYEQYFGPGTRLTVT.

This clone was detected only a few times. J is TRBJ1-2 and V is TRBV4-1; perhaps TRBD1 as D (5 bases). This CDR3 spans 15 amino acids. Per the germline V gene, CDR1 is MGHRA and CDR2 is YSYEKL. The V end lost 3 bases, the J end lost 2 bases, and 13 bases lay between the germline ends. Here the CDR3 reads CASSQAGGLNYGYTF. The DNA of the CDR3 is TGCGCCAGCAGCCAGGCTGGGGGACTCAACTATGGCTACACCTTC.

This clone has more than one count but fewer than ten. The V call is TRBV6-4, the J call TRBJ2-5; 7 bases are a match to TRBD1. V dropped 4 bases and J dropped 0; count of bases not matched to a gene: 5. Germline CDR1 and CDR2: MRHNA and SNTAGT. This CDR3 contains 15 residues. The CDR3 DNA follows: TGTGCCAGCAGTGTTACAGGGGACCACCAAGAGACCCAGTACTTC. Its protein product is CASSVTGDHQETQYF.

The table lists this clone with a few counts. The rearrangement joins TRBV7-9 to TRBJ1-6; D not certain. The CDR3 is 15 amino acids. The germline V and J ends were trimmed by 4 bases and 5 bases, with 12 bases remaining between them. The germline V gene has CDR1 SEHNR and CDR2 FQNEAQ (reference sequence). The CDR3 coding sequence is TGTGCCAGCAGCTCAAGGTTCGGGGATAATTCACCCCTCCACTTT. Protein: CASSSRFGDNSPLHF. The variable domain in full, with the rest retrieved from reference TRBV7-9 and TRBJ1-6, is DTGVSQNPRHKITKRGQNVTFRCDPISEHNRLYWYRQTLGQGPEFLTYFQNEAQLEKSRLLSDRFSAERPKGSFSTLEIQRTEQGDSAMYLCASSSRFGDNSPLHFGNGTRLTVT.

The CDR3 DNA is TGTGCCAGCTCACCAACAGGGGGACGAGAAGAGACCCAGTACTTC. This encodes CASSPTGGREETQYF. The chain carries TRBV18 and TRBJ2-5; 8 bases are a match to TRBD1. The germline CDR1 and CDR2 sequences are KGHSH and LQKENI. The CDR3 extends over 15 amino acids. Losses at the gene ends were 2 bases for V and 3 bases for J; bases not matched to a gene: 5.

This rearrangement joins TRBV7-8 to TRBJ1-5, with D perhaps TRBD1 (6 bases). The CDR3 runs 17 residues. V lost 4 bases and J lost 5, with 21 bases in between. The germline V gene encodes CDR1 SGHVS and CDR2 FQNEAQ. The CDR3 is CASSSHPHLDSHQPQHF. CDR3 in DNA: TGTGCCAGCAGCTCTCACCCCCACCTGGACAGCCATCAGCCCCAGCATTTT.